This T cell receptor beta chain comes out of a study of T cells in Graves' hyperthyroidism and ophthalmopathy. The V end was cut by 6 bases, the J end by 0 bases, with 15 bases between. This CDR3 comprises 16 residues. CDR1 and CDR2 from the germline V gene are MGHDK and SYGVNS. Amplification of TCR beta CDR3 regions was performed using RNA transcripts as template. In the first-round RT-PCR of the TCR CDR3, the HTBI primer set was used. A single record per CDR3 protein comes from TCRdb applying MiXCR to the multiplex PCR reads. The sample holds more than 550,000 distinct CDR3 sequences, nearly 45% seen once. Exclusion of patients followed from uncontrolled infection, other autoimmune disease, pregnancy or lactation.

Sequenced material: peripheral blood or thyroid tissue (not recorded which). This chain uses TRBV25-1 with TRBJ1-3, with D unresolved. The TCR comes from an adult man with Graves' disease, either hyperthyroidism or ophthalmopathy (not recorded which). The CDR3 protein is CASSQGRTSSGNTIYF. The CDR3 DNA sequence: TGTGCCAGCAGCCAAGGTCGCACCAGCTCTGGAAACACCATATATTTT.